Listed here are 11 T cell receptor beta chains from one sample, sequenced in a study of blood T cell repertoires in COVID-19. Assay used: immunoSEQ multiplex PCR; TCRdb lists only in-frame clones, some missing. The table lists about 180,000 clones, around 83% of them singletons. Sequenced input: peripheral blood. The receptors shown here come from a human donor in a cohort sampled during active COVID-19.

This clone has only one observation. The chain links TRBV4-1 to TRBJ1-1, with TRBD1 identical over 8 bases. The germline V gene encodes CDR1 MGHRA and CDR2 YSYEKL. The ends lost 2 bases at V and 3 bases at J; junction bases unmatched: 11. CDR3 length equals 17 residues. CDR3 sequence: CASSQRFTGGTDTEAFF. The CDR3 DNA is TGCGCCAGCAGCCAACGGTTTACAGGGGGAACGGACACTGAAGCTTTCTTT.

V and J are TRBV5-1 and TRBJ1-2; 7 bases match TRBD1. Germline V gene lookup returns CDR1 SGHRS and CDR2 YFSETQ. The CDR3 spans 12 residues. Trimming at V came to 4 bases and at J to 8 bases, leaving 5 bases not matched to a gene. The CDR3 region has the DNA TGCGCCAGCAGCGCGCTAGGGGGCGGCTACACCTTC. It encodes CASSALGGGYTF.

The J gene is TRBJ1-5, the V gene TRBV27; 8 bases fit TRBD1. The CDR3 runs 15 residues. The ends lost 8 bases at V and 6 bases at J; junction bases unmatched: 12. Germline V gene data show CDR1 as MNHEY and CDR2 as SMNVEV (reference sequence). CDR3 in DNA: TGTGCCAGCGAGCAGGGGGCGGATGCAACTCAGCCCCAGCATTTT. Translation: CASEQGADATQPQHF.

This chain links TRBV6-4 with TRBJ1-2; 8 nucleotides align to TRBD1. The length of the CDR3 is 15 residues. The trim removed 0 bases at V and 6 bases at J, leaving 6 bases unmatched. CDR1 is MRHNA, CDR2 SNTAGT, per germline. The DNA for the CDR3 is TGTGCCAGCAGTGACTCCGGGACAGGAACACATGGCTACACCTTC. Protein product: CASSDSGTGTHGYTF.

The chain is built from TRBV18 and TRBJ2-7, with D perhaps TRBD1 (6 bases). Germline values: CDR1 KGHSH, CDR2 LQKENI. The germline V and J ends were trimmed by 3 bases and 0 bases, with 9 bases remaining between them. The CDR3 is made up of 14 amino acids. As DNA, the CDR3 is TGTGCCAGCTCACCGGACAGACTCTCCTACGAGCAGTACTTC. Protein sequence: CASSPDRLSYEQYF.

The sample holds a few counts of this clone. CDR3 protein: CASSTGGRNSPLHF. As DNA, the CDR3 is TGTGCCAGCAGTACGGGGGGAAGGAATTCACCCCTCCACTTT. This chain joins TRBV28 and TRBJ1-6, with D perhaps TRBD1 (5 bases). V gave up 5 bases and J gave up 7 bases, with 12 bases separating them. Germline V gene sequence: CDR1 MDHEN, CDR2 SYDVKM. This CDR3 region has 14 residues.

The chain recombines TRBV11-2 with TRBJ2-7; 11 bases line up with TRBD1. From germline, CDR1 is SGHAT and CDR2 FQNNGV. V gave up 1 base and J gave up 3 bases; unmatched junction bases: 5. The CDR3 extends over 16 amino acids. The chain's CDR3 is CASSLGPGQGVYEQYF. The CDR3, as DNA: TGTGCCAGCAGCTTAGGTCCGGGACAGGGGGTCTACGAGCAGTACTTC.

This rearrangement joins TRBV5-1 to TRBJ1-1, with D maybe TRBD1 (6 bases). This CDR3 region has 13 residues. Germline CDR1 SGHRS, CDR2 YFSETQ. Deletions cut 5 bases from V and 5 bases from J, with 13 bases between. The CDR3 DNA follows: TGCGCCAGCAGTCCACAGGGAATGACTGAAGCTTTCTTT. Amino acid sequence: CASSPQGMTEAFF.

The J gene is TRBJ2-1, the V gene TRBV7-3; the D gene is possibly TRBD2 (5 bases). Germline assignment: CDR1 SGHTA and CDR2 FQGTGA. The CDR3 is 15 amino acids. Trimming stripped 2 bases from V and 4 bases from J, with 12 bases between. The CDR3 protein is CASSLEWRAYNEQFF. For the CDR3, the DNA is TGTGCCAGCAGCTTAGAGTGGCGGGCATACAATGAGCAGTTCTTC.

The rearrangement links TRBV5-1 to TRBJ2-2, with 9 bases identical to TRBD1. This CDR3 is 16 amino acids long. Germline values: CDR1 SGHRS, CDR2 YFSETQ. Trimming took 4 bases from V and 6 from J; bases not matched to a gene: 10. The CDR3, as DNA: TGCGCCAGCAGCCCATGGACAGGGGAGGTCGCCGGGGAGCTGTTTTTT. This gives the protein CASSPWTGEVAGELFF. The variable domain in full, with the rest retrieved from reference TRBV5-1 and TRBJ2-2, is KAGVTQTPRYLIKTRGQQVTLSCSPISGHRSVSWYQQTPGQGLQFLFEYFSETQRNKGNFPGRFSGRQFSNSRSEMNVSTLELGDSALYLCASSPWTGEVAGELFFGEGSRLTVL.

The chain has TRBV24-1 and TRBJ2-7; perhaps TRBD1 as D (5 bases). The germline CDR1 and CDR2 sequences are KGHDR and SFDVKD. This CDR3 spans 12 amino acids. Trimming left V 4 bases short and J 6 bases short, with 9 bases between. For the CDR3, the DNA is TGTGCCACCAGTGAAGGGGCGCGCGAGCAGTACTTC. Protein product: CATSEGAREQYF.